This TCR beta chain was recorded in a study of T cells in localized non-small cell lung cancer. Study findings and constraints: With higher T cell density in blood came longer overall survival. The greatest T cell clonality was found in uninvolved adjacent lung (higher than in tumor). Adjacent lung tissue had a median approximately 57 of the top 100 clones found in the tumor.

This clone was recorded once. Its antigen is unknown. With V trimmed by 5 bases and J by 6 bases, 8 bases remained unmatched. The CDR3 is made up of 14 amino acids. The V gene's germline CDR1 is SEHNR and CDR2 FQNEAQ (reference sequence). Assay used: immunoSEQ multiplex PCR; TCRdb lists only in-frame clones, some missing. The data show about 15,000 clones, more than 80% seen once. The sequencing used peripheral blood, collected before any cancer treatment. The sequence was collected from a female donor at least 60 years old with stage I squamous cell lung carcinoma. V and J are TRBV7-9 and TRBJ2-3; 7 nucleotides align to TRBD2. The CDR3 nucleotides are TGTGCCAGCAGCCCCGGACTAGAGGGGGATACGCAGTATTTT. Its translation: CASSPGLEGDTQYF.